The 13 T cell receptor beta chains given below trace back to one sample, sequenced in a study of T cell responses to AZD1222 COVID-19 vaccine. This table comes from immunoSEQ multiplex PCR, and its TCRdb copy is limited to in-frame clones, with some not included. The table records fewer than 150,000 clones, around 89% of them present only once. Material: peripheral blood, obtained 28 days after the second AZD1222 dose. The receptors come from an adult who received the AZD1222 COVID-19 vaccine.

This chain connects TRBV30 to TRBJ1-3; possibly TRBD1 for D (5 bases). V lost 6 bases and J lost 4, with 10 bases in between. The CDR3 is made up of 12 amino acids. Germline V CDR1 and CDR2: GTSNPN, SVGIG (reference sequence). CDR3 region: CACQGSGNTIYF. The CDR3 DNA sequence: TGTGCCTGTCAGGGTTCAGGAAACACCATATATTTT. Full variable domain (missing parts from reference TRBV30 and TRBJ1-3): SQTIHQWPATLVQPVGSPLSLECTVEGTSNPNLYWYRQAAGRGLQLLFYSVGIGQISSEVPQNLSASRPQDRQFILSSKKLLLSDSGFYLCACQGSGNTIYFGEGSWLTVV.

The genes are TRBV6-5 and TRBJ1-5; D remains unclear. The V gene lost 7 bases and the J gene lost 5 bases, with 18 bases spanning the gap. CDR1 and CDR2 (germline): MNHEY, SVGAGI. The CDR3 contains 15 residues. The CDR3 bases are TGTGCCAGCAATTGGGAAGCAGAGCTTCATCAGCCCCAGCATTTT. The encoded protein is CASNWEAELHQPQHF.

V usage is TRBV28 and J usage is TRBJ1-5; D uncertain. This CDR3 is 14 amino acids long. Germline V gene sequence: CDR1 MDHEN, CDR2 SYDVKM. Deletions cut 6 bases from V and 2 bases from J, with 11 bases between. The CDR3 here is CASSYDQGNQPQHF. The CDR3 DNA reads TGTGCCAGCAGCTATGACCAGGGCAATCAGCCCCAGCATTTT. The full variable domain, completed using reference TRBV28 and TRBJ1-5, is DVKVTQSSRYLVKRTGEKVFLECVQDMDHENMFWYRQDPGLGLRLIYFSYDVKMKEKGDIPEGYSVSREKKERFSLILESASTNQTSMYLCASSYDQGNQPQHFGDGTRLSIL.

The rearrangement joins TRBV7-2 to TRBJ2-3, with TRBD2 matching over 12 bases. The trim removed 4 bases at V and 2 bases at J, leaving 7 bases unmatched. Germline V gene data show CDR1 as SGHTA and CDR2 as FQGNSA. CDR3 length equals 17 residues. The CDR3 protein is CASSWMTSGGPTDTQYF. CDR3 sequence (DNA): TGTGCCAGCAGCTGGATGACTAGCGGGGGACCCACAGATACGCAGTATTTT.

V gene TRBV29-1 combines with J gene TRBJ2-3; the D gene is possibly TRBD2 (6 bases). This CDR3 has 17 residues. Germline loops: CDR1 SQVTM, CDR2 ANQGSEA. Deletions cut 0 bases from V and 0 bases from J, with 16 bases between. CDR3 in DNA: TGCAGCGTTGAAGATCTTGAAGGGGACTTTAGCACAGATACGCAGTATTTT. This translates into CSVEDLEGDFSTDTQYF.

V gene TRBV27 combines with J gene TRBJ2-1; 11 bases line up with TRBD2. V lost 1 base to trimming and J lost 4 bases; unmatched junction nucleotides: 0. Germline V CDR1 and CDR2: MNHEY, SMNVEV (reference sequence). The length of the CDR3 is 15 residues. In DNA form, the CDR3 reads TGTGCCAGCAGTTTATTAGCGGGAGGGTACAATGAGCAGTTCTTC. This sequence encodes CASSLLAGGYNEQFF.

This clone was counted only a few times. The CDR3 does not close with the conserved phenylalanine or tryptophan, likely indicating a read error. It is unclear where the CDR3 begins or ends on the DNA, so no DNA is shown, and the CDR3 is as TCRdb lists it. The chain has TRBV7-9 and TRBJ1-4. CDR1 is SEHNR and CDR2 is FQNEAQ in the germline V gene (reference sequence). The CDR3 region is 13 residues in length, termini included. The CDR3 sequence: CASSLFPASGIAL.

The rearrangement uses TRBV7-8 and TRBJ2-2; 14 bases agree with TRBD2. The ends lost 5 bases at V and 5 bases at J; junction bases unmatched: 4. The CDR3 is 16 amino acids. CDR1 is SGHVS and CDR2 is FQNEAQ in the germline V gene. In nucleotides, the CDR3 is TGTGCCAGCAGCGAGGGACTAGCGGGAGTTACCGGGGAGCTGTTTTTT. This sequence encodes CASSEGLAGVTGELFF.

The V call is TRBV2, the J call TRBJ1-1; the match to TRBD1 covers 11 bases. V gave up 6 bases and J gave up 4 bases; unmatched junction bases: 4. Germline V gene data show CDR1 as SNHLY and CDR2 as FYNNEI. The CDR3 totals 14 residues. The DNA of the CDR3 is TGTGCCAGCAGGGGGACAGGGGGGGCCACTGAAGCTTTCTTT. Residues: CASRGTGGATEAFF.

This clone was observed once. This chain links TRBV6-5 with TRBJ2-5; D is perhaps TRBD1 (5 bases). V dropped 5 bases and J dropped 5 bases, with 18 bases sitting between them. CDR1 and CDR2 (germline): MNHEY, SVGAGI. CDR3 length equals 15 residues. The DNA for the CDR3 is TGTGCCAGCAGTCCCTTAGAAGGGGATGGGGAGACCCAGTACTTC. Its translation is CASSPLEGDGETQYF.

The chain combines TRBV27 with TRBJ2-1; D not certain. V dropped 5 bases and J dropped 0 bases, with 17 bases sitting between them. The CDR3 is 17 amino acids. The germline CDR1 and CDR2 sequences are MNHEY and SMNVEV (reference sequence). CDR3 DNA: TGTGCCAGCAGTCAGTCGAGAAACGCGTTCTCCTACAATGAGCAGTTCTTC. Its protein is CASSQSRNAFSYNEQFF.

This clone has just one count. The chain combines TRBV7-3 with TRBJ2-2, with D hard to call. The CDR3 length is 13 residues. V lost 1 base to trimming and J lost 8 bases, with 8 bases between them. In germline, CDR1 is SGHTA, CDR2 FQGTGA. Written as DNA, the CDR3 is TGTGCCAGCAGCTTAAATGATTTTGGGGAGCTGTTTTTT. As protein: CASSLNDFGELFF. The whole variable domain, filled in from reference TRBV7-3 and TRBJ2-2, reads GAGVSQTPSNKVTEKGKYVELRCDPISGHTALYWYRQSLGQGPEFLIYFQGTGAADDSGLPNDRFFAVRPEGSVSTLKIQRTERGDSAVYLCASSLNDFGELFFGEGSRLTVL.

The chain combines TRBV27 with TRBJ2-1; the D call may be TRBD1 or TRBD2 (6 bases each). Trimming took off 6 bases at V and 1 base at J, with 25 bases between the two ends. The CDR3 is made up of 19 amino acids. CDR1 is MNHEY and CDR2 is SMNVEV in the germline V gene (reference sequence). CDR3 residues: CASSPRPGALLLSYNEQFF. CDR3 nucleotide sequence: TGTGCCAGCAGCCCCCGGCCGGGGGCCCTCTTACTTTCCTACAATGAGCAGTTCTTC.